The 21 T cell receptor beta chains given below trace back to one sample, sequenced in a study of PD-1 blockade in classical Hodgkin lymphoma. Every patient experienced relapse after autologous stem cell transplantation, and brentuximab vedotin exposure varied. Assay: immunoSEQ multiplex PCR; the TCRdb copy retains only in-frame clones and omits some. The data show 95,000 to 100,000 clones, around 89% seen once. The sample was peripheral blood mononuclear cells (PBMCs), taken before the second cycle of nivolumab. The receptors here all came from a human donor with classical Hodgkin lymphoma.

The chain employs TRBV7-9 and TRBJ2-7, with no clear D. The CDR3 totals 12 residues. Germline CDR1 and CDR2: SEHNR and FQNEAQ (reference sequence). The V end was cut by 0 bases, the J end by 6 bases, with 6 bases between. The CDR3 sequence is CASSLAEVEQYF. The DNA for the CDR3 is TGTGCCAGCAGCTTAGCTGAAGTCGAGCAGTACTTC.

The chain recombines TRBV21-1 with TRBJ1-4; the table's D call TRBD1 went unverified against the DNA. TRBV21-1 is a recognized pseudogene. The CDR3 length is 15 residues. The CDR3 spells CASSTRSCSEEKLFF. The CDR3 region has the DNA TGTGCCAGCAGCACCAGGTCCTGCTCAGAAGAAAAACTGTTTTTT.

This chain links TRBV7-6 with TRBJ2-1, with 14 bases matching TRBD2. Per the germline V gene, CDR1 is SGHVS and CDR2 is FNYEAQ. J was trimmed by 10 bases and V by 4 bases; bases with no gene match: 6. The CDR3 is 15 residues long. The CDR3: CASSSGTSGGREQFF. As DNA, the CDR3 is TGTGCCAGCAGCTCAGGGACTAGCGGGGGCAGGGAGCAGTTCTTC.

This sequence joins TRBV29-1 and TRBJ2-7; a possible D gene is TRBD2 (6 bases). This CDR3 is 13 amino acids long. The germline CDR1 and CDR2 sequences are SQVTM and ANQGSEA. V dropped 4 bases and J dropped 0 bases, with 10 bases sitting between them. The CDR3 DNA reads as TGCAGCGTTGGGCCGGGAGCCTCCTACGAGCAGTACTTC. It translates to CSVGPGASYEQYF.

V is TRBV2 and J is TRBJ1-1; no definite D call. This CDR3 spans 13 amino acids. V dropped 10 bases and J dropped 1 base, with 13 bases sitting between them. CDR1 is SNHLY and CDR2 is FYNNEI in the germline V gene. CDR3 sequence: CATTTQPNTEAFF. The CDR3 coding sequence is TGTGCCACCACTACCCAGCCGAACACTGAAGCTTTCTTT.

The V and J genes are TRBV29-1 and TRBJ2-4, with a tentative D call TRBD2 (5 bases). V gave up 3 bases and J gave up 1 base, with 13 bases separating them. This CDR3 has 15 amino acids. Germline V gene data show CDR1 as SQVTM and CDR2 as ANQGSEA. This CDR3 is CSVDGILGAKNIQYF. The CDR3 DNA follows: TGCAGCGTTGATGGTATACTAGGTGCCAAAAACATTCAGTACTTC.

The DNA of the CDR3 is TGTGCCAGTAGTAGGGACGCCGGGTCTTATGGCTACACCTTC. Amino acids: CASSRDAGSYGYTF. The chain couples TRBV19 to TRBJ1-2; possible D gene TRBD1, 5 bases. The V and J ends lost 4 bases and 5 bases respectively, with 14 bases between them. The CDR3 is 14 amino acids. From germline, CDR1 is LNHDA and CDR2 SQIVND (reference sequence). The entire variable domain, with the rest obtained from reference TRBV19 and TRBJ1-2, is as follows: DGGITQSPKYLFRKEGQNVTLSCEQNLNHDAMYWYRQDPGQGLRLIYYSQIVNDFQKGDIAEGYSVSREKKESFPLTVTSAQKNPTAFYLCASSRDAGSYGYTFGSGTRLTVV.

The chain employs TRBV11-2 and TRBJ1-1; D might be TRBD1 (6 bases). Germline V gives CDR1 SGHAT, CDR2 FQNNGV. V dropped 3 bases and J dropped 5 bases, with 16 bases sitting between them. This CDR3 has 15 residues. CDR3 nucleotide sequence: TGTGCCAGCAGCTTGGTTCGGGGGCGAGAAACTGAAGCTTTCTTT. It encodes CASSLVRGRETEAFF.

This clone was seen a handful of times. The chain couples TRBV19 to TRBJ1-6; 8 nucleotides align to TRBD1. The trim removed 5 bases at V and 3 bases at J, leaving 6 bases unmatched. Germline V gene sequence: CDR1 LNHDA, CDR2 SQIVND (reference sequence). There are 16 residues in the CDR3. In DNA form, the CDR3 reads TGTGCCAGTAGTCCTCCGGGACAGGTCTATAATTCACCCCTCCACTTT. The encoded protein is CASSPPGQVYNSPLHF.

Only a few counts were recorded for this clone. The chain links TRBV27 to TRBJ1-6, with 8 bases matching TRBD1. Germline loops: CDR1 MNHEY, CDR2 SMNVEV (reference sequence). Trimming cost V 5 bases and J 6 bases; bases outside gene matches: 3. This CDR3 contains 14 residues. The CDR3 region has the DNA TGTGCCAGCAGTCTCGACAGGGGTAATTCACCCCTCCACTTT. As protein: CASSLDRGNSPLHF.

The chain uses TRBV2 and TRBJ2-1; no reliable D call. The CDR3 spans 13 residues. Germline values: CDR1 SNHLY, CDR2 FYNNEI. Trimming removed 3 bases at V and 5 bases at J, with 8 bases between. As DNA, the CDR3 is TGTGCCAGCAGTGATTTATCAAACAATGAGCAGTTCTTC. This encodes CASSDLSNNEQFF.

The chain combines TRBV20-1 with TRBJ2-5; 8 bases agree with TRBD1. Trimming took 5 bases from V and 5 from J; bases not matched to a gene: 1. Per germline, CDR1 DFQATT and CDR2 SNEGSKA (reference sequence). The CDR3 totals 11 residues. The CDR3 sequence: CSAWDRETQYF. CDR3 in DNA: TGCAGTGCTTGGGACAGGGAGACCCAGTACTTC.

The V call is TRBV27, the J call TRBJ2-7; D may correspond to TRBD1 or TRBD2 (5 bases each). This CDR3 spans 13 amino acids. The V gene's germline CDR1 is MNHEY and CDR2 SMNVEV (reference sequence). Trimming took 5 bases from V and 7 from J, leaving 15 bases between them. The CDR3 nucleotides read TGTGCCAGCAGTCCCCTGGGACCCGGGGAGCAGTACTTC. Protein sequence: CASSPLGPGEQYF.

The rearrangement joins TRBV30 to TRBJ2-7; 12 bases are shared with TRBD2. The germline V gene encodes CDR1 GTSNPN and CDR2 SVGIG (reference sequence). J gave up 3 bases and V 3 bases, and 6 bases lay outside the gene matches. The CDR3 totals 15 residues. DNA of the CDR3: TGTGCCTGGAGGGCTAGCGGGGGGGCGGACTACGAGCAGTACTTC. Its translation: CAWRASGGADYEQYF.

This clone appeared a few times. V gene TRBV27 combines with J gene TRBJ2-1; 9 bases match TRBD2. V lost 3 bases, J lost 5 bases, and 14 bases stayed unmatched. CDR1 MNHEY and CDR2 SMNVEV come from the germline V gene (reference sequence). The CDR3 is 18 residues long. The CDR3 loop reads CASSFSIRLAGNHNEQFF. The CDR3, as DNA: TGTGCCAGCAGTTTCTCGATCCGCCTAGCGGGGAACCACAATGAGCAGTTCTTC.

CDR3 protein: CASSREGVVYNEQFF. In nucleotides, the CDR3 is TGTGCCAGCAGCCGCGAGGGGGTGGTTTACAATGAGCAGTTCTTC. The chain joins TRBV6-5 to TRBJ2-1, with D possibly matching TRBD1 (6 bases). CDR1 and CDR2 from the germline V gene are MNHEY and SVGAGI. V was trimmed by 6 bases and J by 4 bases, leaving 16 bases between them. CDR3 length: 15 residues.

V is TRBV28 and J is TRBJ1-2, with 8 bases that match TRBD1. Losses at the gene ends were 6 bases for V and 8 bases for J; bases not matched to a gene: 17. Per germline, CDR1 MDHEN and CDR2 SYDVKM. This CDR3 has 16 amino acids. Here the CDR3 reads CASSSRYSRDRIGYTF. The CDR3 DNA reads as TGTGCCAGCAGCTCCCGCTACTCCCGGGACAGGATCGGCTACACCTTC.

The sample holds one count of this clone. This rearrangement joins TRBV19 to TRBJ1-5; D is unresolved. The germline V gene encodes CDR1 LNHDA and CDR2 SQIVND (reference sequence). This CDR3 spans 12 amino acids. V lost 1 base, J lost 11 bases, and 9 bases lay in between. The CDR3, as DNA: TGTGCCAGTAGTATAGTCCCGGAAACCCAGCATTTT. This encodes CASSIVPETQHF.

The chain is built from TRBV9 and TRBJ2-7, with TRBD1 identical over 7 bases. CDR1 is SGDLS, CDR2 YYNGEE, per germline. Unmatched junction bases numbered 5, after V lost 4 bases and J lost 7 bases. The CDR3 contains 12 residues. This CDR3 reads CASSPTGEEQYF. In DNA, the CDR3 is TGTGCCAGCAGCCCCACAGGGGAAGAGCAGTACTTC. The variable domain in full, completed from reference TRBV9 and TRBJ2-7, reads DSGVTQTPKHLITATGQRVTLRCSPRSGDLSVYWYQQSLDQGLQFLIQYYNGEERAKGNILERFSAQQFPDLHSELNLSSLELGDSALYFCASSPTGEEQYFGPGTRLTVT.

The chain uses TRBV5-8 and TRBJ2-3; perhaps TRBD2 as D (6 bases). CDR3 size: 15 residues. Germline loops: CDR1 SGHTS, CDR2 YDEGEE. The V gene lost 2 bases and the J gene lost 0 bases, with 10 bases spanning the gap. For the CDR3, the DNA is TGTGCCAGCAGCTTTCCGGGACTTAGCACAGATACGCAGTATTTT. As protein: CASSFPGLSTDTQYF.

The chain has TRBV7-9 and TRBJ2-5, with TRBD2 matching 9 bases. V trimming: 3 bases; J trimming: 1 base; junction bases outside the gene matches: 12. The CDR3 contains 18 residues. The germline V gene encodes CDR1 SEHNR and CDR2 FQNEAQ (reference sequence). CDR3 sequence reads: CASSFRERGAIPQETQYF. The CDR3 bases are TGTGCCAGCAGCTTCAGAGAGCGGGGGGCCATCCCCCAAGAGACCCAGTACTTC. Full variable domain (rest looked up from reference TRBV7-9 and TRBJ2-5): DTGVSQNPRHKITKRGQNVTFRCDPISEHNRLYWYRQTLGQGPEFLTYFQNEAQLEKSRLLSDRFSAERPKGSFSTLEIQRTEQGDSAMYLCASSFRERGAIPQETQYFGPGTRLLVL.